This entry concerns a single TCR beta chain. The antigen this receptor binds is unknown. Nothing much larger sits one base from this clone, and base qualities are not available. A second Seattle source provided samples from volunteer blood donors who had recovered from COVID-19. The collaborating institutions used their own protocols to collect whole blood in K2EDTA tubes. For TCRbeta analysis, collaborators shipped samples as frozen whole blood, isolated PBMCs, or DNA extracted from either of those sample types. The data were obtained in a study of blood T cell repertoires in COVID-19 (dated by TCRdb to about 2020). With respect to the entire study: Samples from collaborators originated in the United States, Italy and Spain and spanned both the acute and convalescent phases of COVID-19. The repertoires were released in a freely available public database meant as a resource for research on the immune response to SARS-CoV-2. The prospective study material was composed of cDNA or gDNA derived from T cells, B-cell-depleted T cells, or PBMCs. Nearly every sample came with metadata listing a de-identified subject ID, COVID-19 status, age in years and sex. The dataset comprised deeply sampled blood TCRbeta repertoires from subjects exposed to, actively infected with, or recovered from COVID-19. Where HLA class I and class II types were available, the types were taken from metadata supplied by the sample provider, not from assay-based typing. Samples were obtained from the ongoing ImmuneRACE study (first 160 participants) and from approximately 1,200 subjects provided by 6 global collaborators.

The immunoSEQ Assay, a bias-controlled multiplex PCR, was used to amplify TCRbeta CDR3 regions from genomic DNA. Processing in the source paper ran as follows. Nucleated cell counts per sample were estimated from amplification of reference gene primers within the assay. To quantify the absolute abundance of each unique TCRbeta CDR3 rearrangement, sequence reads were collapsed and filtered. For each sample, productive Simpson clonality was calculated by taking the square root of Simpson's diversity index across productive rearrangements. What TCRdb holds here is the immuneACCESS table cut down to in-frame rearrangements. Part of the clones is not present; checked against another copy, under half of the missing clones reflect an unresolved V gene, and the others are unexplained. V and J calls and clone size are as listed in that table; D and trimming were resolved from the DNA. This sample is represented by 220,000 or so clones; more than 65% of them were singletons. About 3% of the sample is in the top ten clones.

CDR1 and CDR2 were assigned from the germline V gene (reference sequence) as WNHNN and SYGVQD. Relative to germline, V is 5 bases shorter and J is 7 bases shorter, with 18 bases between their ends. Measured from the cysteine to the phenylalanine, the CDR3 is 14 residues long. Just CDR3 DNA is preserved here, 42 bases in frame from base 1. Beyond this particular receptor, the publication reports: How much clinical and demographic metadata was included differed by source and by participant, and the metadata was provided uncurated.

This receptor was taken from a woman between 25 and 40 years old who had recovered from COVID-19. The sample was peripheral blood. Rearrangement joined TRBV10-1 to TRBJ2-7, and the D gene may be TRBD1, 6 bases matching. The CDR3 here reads CASSLTGPPGEQYF. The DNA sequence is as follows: TGCGCCAGCAGTCTTACAGGGCCCCCAGGGGAGCAGTACTTC.